This T cell receptor beta chain came from a study of cytomegalovirus exposure and HLA in healthy donors. Study details: 81% of 350 to 400 genotyped donors fell in the Caucasian-associated ancestry cluster. Study-wide results and caveats: Another analysis was done later, and it associated 17,000 or so TCR beta sequences with HLA alleles at 0.05 false discovery rate. The authors listed 164 TCR beta chains as cytomegalovirus-associated. It was confirmed in vitro that three of the CMV-associated chains were specific for CMV antigens.

On this clone: Its cognate antigen is unknown. Other DNA sequences from this sample encode an identical CDR3 as well.

This PCR relied on a set of 60 Vbeta primers and 13 Jbeta primers. Profiled with immunoSEQ multiplex PCR; TCRdb holds only in-frame clones, not every one. This table has 90,000 to 110,000 clones, around 85% appearing once. The CDR3 runs to 15 residues. Germline V CDR1 and CDR2: SGDLS, YYNGEE. Trimming removed 0 bases at V and 3 bases at J, with 10 bases between. The receptor's source is a young man in good health and CMV-seropositive. The J gene is TRBJ1-5, the V gene TRBV9; D unclear. Sequenced: PBMCs. The DNA of the CDR3 is TGTGCCAGCAGCGTAGGGGTCCGGGACAATCAGCCCCAGCATTTT. Protein: CASSVGVRDNQPQHF.